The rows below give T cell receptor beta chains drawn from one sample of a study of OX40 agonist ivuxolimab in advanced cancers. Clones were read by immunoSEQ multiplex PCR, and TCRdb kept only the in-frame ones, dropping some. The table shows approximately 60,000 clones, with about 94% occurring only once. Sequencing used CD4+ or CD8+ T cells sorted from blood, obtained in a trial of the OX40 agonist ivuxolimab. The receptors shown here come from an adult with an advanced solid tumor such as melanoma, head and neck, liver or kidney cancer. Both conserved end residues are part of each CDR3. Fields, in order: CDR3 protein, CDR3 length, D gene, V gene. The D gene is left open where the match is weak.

CDR3aa: CASSYNAGDFGYTF
len: 14
d_gene: NA
v_gene: TRBV6-5

CDR3aa: CATSNPGSTDTQYF
len: 14
d_gene: NA
v_gene: TRBV15

CDR3aa: CAISASPGTTYEQYF
len: 15
d_gene: NA
v_gene: TRBV10-3

CDR3aa: CASRRGVNGISNQPQHF
len: 17
d_gene: NA
v_gene: TRBV27

CDR3aa: CASSPWGGQETQYF
len: 14
d_gene: TRBD2
v_gene: TRBV7-2

CDR3aa: CASSLGGDLAKNIQYF
len: 16
d_gene: NA
v_gene: TRBV7-6

CDR3aa: CASSLDNGGRGTDTQYF
len: 17
d_gene: NA
v_gene: TRBV5-1

CDR3aa: CASSPDRAPDLNYGYTF
len: 17
d_gene: TRBD1
v_gene: TRBV5-5

CDR3aa: CASSRQGGRYWEQFF
len: 15
d_gene: NA
v_gene: TRBV28

CDR3aa: CASRDRGHPDTQYF
len: 14
d_gene: TRBD1
v_gene: TRBV19

CDR3aa: CASSQDPSGRTYSYEQFF
len: 18
d_gene: TRBD2
v_gene: TRBV4-3

CDR3aa: CASATDLTGFYGYTF
len: 15
d_gene: NA
v_gene: TRBV12-5

CDR3aa: CASSAGTENTEAFF
len: 14
d_gene: TRBD1
v_gene: TRBV27

CDR3aa: CASSQDSAGVAYNEQFF
len: 17
d_gene: TRBD2
v_gene: TRBV4-3

CDR3aa: CASSLWEEAFF
len: 11
d_gene: NA
v_gene: TRBV5-6

CDR3aa: CASSLGVPSYEQYF
len: 14
d_gene: NA
v_gene: TRBV27

CDR3aa: CAWSGGQGRNQPQHF
len: 15
d_gene: TRBD1
v_gene: TRBV30